This T cell receptor (beta chain) was sequenced in a study of cytomegalovirus exposure and HLA in healthy donors. Study conclusions and caveats: Another analysis was done later, and it associated approximately 15,000 TCR beta sequences with HLA alleles at 0.05 false discovery rate. TRBV6-2, TRBV6-3 and some other V segments were excluded as indistinguishable.

The PCR had 60 Vbeta and 13 Jbeta primers. Sequencing was performed with immunoSEQ multiplex PCR; in TCRdb, only in-frame clones are kept and a portion is missing. Of some 120,000 clones in the sample, 65% to 80% were seen once. For this clone: Antigen: not known.

J gave up 7 bases and V 2 bases, and 12 bases lay outside the gene matches. This CDR3 is 17 amino acids long. CDR1 and CDR2 (germline): MNHNS, SASEGT. Sequencing used PBMCs. The rearrangement uses TRBV6-1 and TRBJ2-1; 9 nucleotides align to TRBD2. The origin of this receptor is an older woman in good health and CMV-seropositive. CDR3 amino acids: CASSEKGGSGSRNEQFF. DNA for the CDR3: TGTGCCAGCAGTGAAAAAGGGGGTAGCGGGAGTAGGAATGAGCAGTTCTTC.